The 11 T cell receptor beta chains reported below all come from one sample, sequenced in a study of blood T cell repertoires in COVID-19. Some clones are missing from TCRdb's copy, which holds only in-frame ones; the method was immunoSEQ multiplex PCR. The repertoire holds some 150,000 clones, around 83% seen once, with about 5.8% in the top ten. The sequencing sample was made of PBMCs or T cells enriched from blood (not recorded which). These receptors originate from a woman aged 45-59 years who had been exposed to COVID-19.

This clone was observed once. V usage is TRBV4-3 and J usage is TRBJ2-7; D possibly corresponds to TRBD1 (5 bases). Germline CDR1 and CDR2: LGHNA and YSLEER. V dropped 0 bases and J dropped 1 base, with 13 bases sitting between them. This CDR3 comprises 16 residues. The CDR3 region is CASSQDRGPGSYEQYF. DNA for the CDR3: TGCGCCAGCAGCCAAGACCGTGGGCCAGGGTCCTACGAGCAGTACTTC.

The rearrangement joins TRBV5-6 to TRBJ2-1, with TRBD2 identical over 10 bases. V trimming: 0 bases; J trimming: 1 base; junction bases outside the gene matches: 10. The V gene's germline CDR1 is SGHDT and CDR2 YYEEEE. The CDR3 runs 19 residues. The CDR3 here is CASSLAGLIAGGSYNEQFF. The CDR3 DNA follows: TGTGCCAGCAGCTTGGCTGGTCTTATAGCGGGAGGTTCCTACAATGAGCAGTTCTTC.

This chain links TRBV29-1 with TRBJ2-7; 9 bases fit TRBD1. The CDR3 spans 16 residues. CDR1 is SQVTM, CDR2 ANQGSEA, per germline. V was pared by 0 bases and J by 5 bases, with 11 bases of the junction left unmatched. The CDR3 reads CSVEEGGQGTSDEQYF. The DNA of the CDR3 is TGCAGCGTTGAAGAGGGGGGACAGGGAACAAGTGACGAGCAGTACTTC.

The gene calls are TRBV5-1 and TRBJ2-5; 9 positions match TRBD2. This CDR3 is 15 amino acids long. Trimming removed 1 base from V and 1 base from J; junction bases left unmatched: 2. Germline V gives CDR1 SGHRS, CDR2 YFSETQ. The CDR3 loop is CASSLIAGVQETQYF. The CDR3 DNA reads TGCGCCAGCAGCTTGATAGCGGGGGTCCAAGAGACCCAGTACTTC.

This rearrangement joins TRBV10-1 to TRBJ2-4; 8 positions agree with TRBD2. The CDR3 loop spans 16 amino acids. Per the germline V gene, CDR1 is WNHNN and CDR2 is SYGVQD (reference sequence). With 0 bases clipped from V and 4 bases from J, the junction kept 5 bases outside the gene matches. CDR3 bases: TGCGCCAGCAGTGAGTCTCGAGCGGGGGCAAAAAACATTCAGTACTTC. Amino acids: CASSESRAGAKNIQYF.

The gene calls are TRBV7-9 and TRBJ1-2, with TRBD1 matching over 7 bases. This CDR3 comprises 14 residues. J was trimmed by 0 bases and V by 5 bases; bases with no gene match: 3. The germline V gene has CDR1 SEHNR and CDR2 FQNEAQ (reference sequence). CDR3 coding DNA: TGTGCCAGCAGCCCAGGGACAGCTAACTATGGCTACACCTTC. Amino acid sequence: CASSPGTANYGYTF.

CDR3 coding DNA: TGTGCCAGCAGCCTTAGCGGGGCCCAAGGAGATACGCAGTATTTT. Residues: CASSLSGAQGDTQYF. The V and J genes are TRBV9 and TRBJ2-3; 8 bases line up with TRBD2. Germline trimming cut 4 bases from V and 5 bases from J; bases unmatched to any gene: 9. CDR3 length: 15 residues. The germline V gene encodes CDR1 SGDLS and CDR2 YYNGEE.

The CDR3, as DNA: TGCAGTGCTAGTGGTCCCCTAGCGGGAGATTACGAGCAGTACTTC. This translates into CSASGPLAGDYEQYF. This chain connects TRBV20-1 to TRBJ2-7; 10 bases are shared with TRBD2. V shed 3 bases and J 4 bases; nucleotides not matched to a gene: 9. Germline values: CDR1 DFQATT, CDR2 SNEGSKA (reference sequence). This CDR3 has 15 residues.

The rearrangement uses TRBV7-8 and TRBJ1-2; maybe TRBD1 (6 bases). Germline loops: CDR1 SGHVS, CDR2 FQNEAQ. CDR3 length: 15 amino acids. The V end was cut by 5 bases, the J end by 2 bases, with 15 bases between. The CDR3 DNA reads TGTGCCAGCAGCGCGCGAAAGGGGGTCAACTATGGCTACACCTTC. It encodes CASSARKGVNYGYTF.

The genes are TRBV27 and TRBJ2-2, with 7 bases lining up with TRBD1. The CDR3 contains 14 residues. V trimming: 5 bases; J trimming: 4 bases; junction bases outside the gene matches: 4. The germline gives CDR1 MNHEY, CDR2 SMNVEV (reference sequence). The CDR3 region is CASSRTGATGELFF. The CDR3 region has the DNA TGTGCCAGCAGTCGAACAGGGGCCACCGGGGAGCTGTTTTTT.

This clone was observed at least ten times. The CDR3 coding sequence is TGTGCCAGCAGTTATTTACTAGCGGGAAACACCGGGGAGCTGTTTTTT. This sequence encodes CASSYLLAGNTGELFF. The rearrangement links TRBV6-6 to TRBJ2-2, with 10 bases that match TRBD2. The V and J ends lost 3 bases and 2 bases, in that order; junction bases with no gene match: 3. Germline V gives CDR1 MNHNY, CDR2 SVGAGI (reference sequence). The CDR3 is made up of 16 amino acids.